A selection of T cell receptor beta chains follows, all from one sample in a study of neoadjuvant anti-PD-1 for oral cavity cancer. Method: immunoSEQ multiplex PCR; TCRdb's copy keeps in-frame clones and lacks some. Of 65,000 to 95,000 clones in the sample, more than 80% were seen once. The source was PBMCs, collected before nivolumab (anti-PD-1) treatment. The source is a person between 40 and 85 years old with oral cavity squamous cell carcinoma. Each CDR3 is given with its conserved first and last residue. Each record gives: D gene, V gene, J gene, clone size, CDR3 DNA, CDR3 protein. D genes are given only for firm matches. For some rows the clone size is stated as once, few or many, or as a class when expanded; others skip it.

d_call: -
v_call: TRBV5-1
j_call: TRBJ1-1
clone_size: -
cdr3_nt: TGCGCCAGCAGCTCGCAGGGGATGCTGAACACTGAAGCTTTCTTT
cdr3_aa: CASSSQGMLNTEAFF

d_call: TRBD1
v_call: TRBV14
j_call: TRBJ2-7
clone_size: few
cdr3_nt: TGTGCCAGCAGCCACCTCCCCCTCGGGGACAGCGACTACGAGCAGTACTTC
cdr3_aa: CASSHLPLGDSDYEQYF

d_call: TRBD2
v_call: TRBV30
j_call: TRBJ2-7
clone_size: -
cdr3_nt: TGTGCCTGGGGAGATTTTAGCGGGAGGGCCTTGGACGAGCAGTACTTC
cdr3_aa: CAWGDFSGRALDEQYF

d_call: -
v_call: TRBV7-2
j_call: TRBJ1-5
clone_size: -
cdr3_nt: TGTGCCAGCAGCAAGACCGGCCAGAGTAATCAGCCCCAGCATTTT
cdr3_aa: CASSKTGQSNQPQHF

d_call: TRBD1
v_call: TRBV6-4
j_call: TRBJ2-2
clone_size: -
cdr3_nt: TGTGCCAGCAGTGACTCGACAGGGGAGGACACCGGGGAGCTGTTTTTT
cdr3_aa: CASSDSTGEDTGELFF

d_call: -
v_call: TRBV5-8
j_call: TRBJ2-7
clone_size: once
cdr3_nt: TGTGCCAGCAGTAGAGACTACGAGCAGTACTTC
cdr3_aa: CASSRDYEQYF

d_call: TRBD1
v_call: TRBV2
j_call: TRBJ1-2
clone_size: -
cdr3_nt: TGTGCCAGCGTAATTAGGACAGGGGGCGCGGATGGCTACACCTTC
cdr3_aa: CASVIRTGGADGYTF

d_call: TRBD1
v_call: TRBV5-5
j_call: TRBJ2-7
clone_size: -
cdr3_nt: TGTGCCAGCAGCTTGGCCCCGACAGGGGGGTACGAGCAGTACTTC
cdr3_aa: CASSLAPTGGYEQYF

d_call: -
v_call: TRBV19
j_call: TRBJ1-1
clone_size: -
cdr3_nt: TGTGCCAGTAGTATGAGGGAGGCTGAAGCTTTCTTT
cdr3_aa: CASSMREAEAFF

d_call: TRBD2
v_call: TRBV5-6
j_call: TRBJ2-7
clone_size: once
cdr3_nt: TGTGCCAGCAGCTTGGTTGCGGGAGGATTGGGTTACGAGCAGTACTTC
cdr3_aa: CASSLVAGGLGYEQYF

d_call: -
v_call: TRBV29-1
j_call: TRBJ2-5
clone_size: -
cdr3_nt: TGCAGCGCCGACTTAGGTGCCCAGGAGACCCAGTACTTC
cdr3_aa: CSADLGAQETQYF

d_call: -
v_call: TRBV10-1
j_call: TRBJ2-5
clone_size: -
cdr3_nt: TGCGCCAGCAGTGCGGGATACCAAGAGACCCAGTACTTC
cdr3_aa: CASSAGYQETQYF

d_call: -
v_call: TRBV2
j_call: TRBJ1-4
clone_size: -
cdr3_nt: TGTGCCAGCCGCTCCCAGGTTGGGAATGAAAAACTGTTTTTT
cdr3_aa: CASRSQVGNEKLFF

d_call: -
v_call: TRBV19
j_call: TRBJ1-5
clone_size: -
cdr3_nt: TGTGCCAGTAGTATAGATGCAGTTAGCAATCAGCCCCAGCATTTT
cdr3_aa: CASSIDAVSNQPQHF

d_call: TRBD2
v_call: TRBV30
j_call: TRBJ2-7
clone_size: -
cdr3_nt: TGTGCCTGGACCGGCGGCGGGAGATACGAGCAGTACTTC
cdr3_aa: CAWTGGGRYEQYF

d_call: -
v_call: TRBV19
j_call: TRBJ2-5
clone_size: -
cdr3_nt: TGTGCCAGTAGTATAGAAGGGCCTGGACGGCCCCAAGAGACCCAGTACTTC
cdr3_aa: CASSIEGPGRPQETQYF

d_call: TRBD2
v_call: TRBV11-3
j_call: TRBJ2-7
clone_size: -
cdr3_nt: TGTGCCAGCAGCCCTGGTAGCGGGAGGATCTACGAGCAGTACTTC
cdr3_aa: CASSPGSGRIYEQYF

d_call: -
v_call: TRBV6-4
j_call: TRBJ1-1
clone_size: few
cdr3_nt: TGTGCCAGCAAGAACACAAACCAAAACACTGAAGCTTTCTTT
cdr3_aa: CASKNTNQNTEAFF

d_call: TRBD1
v_call: TRBV10-1
j_call: TRBJ2-7
clone_size: -
cdr3_nt: TGCGCCAGCAGCGACACCGGGACAGGGCCCTACGAGCAGTACTTC
cdr3_aa: CASSDTGTGPYEQYF

d_call: TRBD2
v_call: TRBV6-6
j_call: TRBJ2-7
clone_size: -
cdr3_nt: TGTGCCAGCAGTTCACTAGCGGGAGAGGGCGAGCAGTACTTC
cdr3_aa: CASSSLAGEGEQYF

d_call: -
v_call: TRBV5-6
j_call: TRBJ2-3
clone_size: -
cdr3_nt: TGTGCCAGCAGCTTAGCCTCCACAGATACGCAGTATTTT
cdr3_aa: CASSLASTDTQYF

d_call: TRBD1
v_call: TRBV5-4
j_call: TRBJ1-2
clone_size: -
cdr3_nt: TGTGCCAGCAGCCTCGACAGGGTGGCTGTCTATGGCTACACCTTC
cdr3_aa: CASSLDRVAVYGYTF

d_call: -
v_call: TRBV6-5
j_call: TRBJ2-1
clone_size: -
cdr3_nt: TGTGCCAGCAGCCCCACCCGGGTAGCTATTGAGCAGTTCTTC
cdr3_aa: CASSPTRVAIEQFF

d_call: -
v_call: TRBV28
j_call: TRBJ2-5
clone_size: once
cdr3_nt: TGTGCCAGCGGGGCCGGAGGTGGAGAGACCCAGTACTTC
cdr3_aa: CASGAGGGETQYF

d_call: TRBD2
v_call: TRBV6-5
j_call: TRBJ2-3
clone_size: -
cdr3_nt: TGTGCCAGCTGGGAGGGCTTCACAGATACGCAGTATTTT
cdr3_aa: CASWEGFTDTQYF

d_call: TRBD2
v_call: TRBV6-1
j_call: TRBJ2-1
clone_size: -
cdr3_nt: TGTGCCAGCAGTGCCCGGACTAGCGTAACCTACAATGAGCAGTTCTTC
cdr3_aa: CASSARTSVTYNEQFF

d_call: -
v_call: TRBV10-2
j_call: TRBJ1-4
clone_size: -
cdr3_nt: TGCGCCAGCGGTAGGACGGAAGATGAAAAACTGTTTTTT
cdr3_aa: CASGRTEDEKLFF

d_call: -
v_call: TRBV18
j_call: TRBJ2-2
clone_size: -
cdr3_nt: TGTGCCAGCTCAGAACAGGGCTACACCGGGGAGCTGTTTTTT
cdr3_aa: CASSEQGYTGELFF